This T cell receptor (beta chain) was observed in a study of identical twins. TCRdb re-derived calls from the 5' RACE reads in MiXCR, one entry per CDR3 protein. The sample lists 400,000 to 650,000 distinct CDR3 sequences; 22% were seen once. This CDR3 comprises 15 residues. The germline CDR1 and CDR2 sequences are ENHRY and SYGVKD. Trimming took off 11 bases at V and 1 base at J, with 20 bases between the two ends. The sample also formed part of further work on T cells expressing NK-cell markers. In that study: Dominant NKG2C+ clonotype frequencies of 1.0-7.0% of CD8+ T cells were measured in more than five donors.

Source material: CD4+ T cells sorted from blood. The chain uses TRBV10-3 and TRBJ1-1; D may be TRBD1 (6 bases). The TCR was taken from a woman younger than 30 in good health. CDR3 sequence reads: CAVLGGGGRNTEAFF. Here the CDR3 DNA reads TGTGCCGTCCTGGGGGGCGGGGGCCGGAACACTGAAGCTTTCTTT.